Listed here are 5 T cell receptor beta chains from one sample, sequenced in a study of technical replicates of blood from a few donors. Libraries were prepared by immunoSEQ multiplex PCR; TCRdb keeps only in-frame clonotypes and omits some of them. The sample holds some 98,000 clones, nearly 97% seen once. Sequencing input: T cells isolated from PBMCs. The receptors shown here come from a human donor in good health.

CDR3 in amino acids: CASRILSGSAYNEQFF. Here the CDR3 DNA reads TGTGCCAGCAGGATTTTAAGCGGGAGTGCCTACAATGAGCAGTTCTTC. V usage is TRBV2 and J usage is TRBJ2-1, with 8 bases that match TRBD2. V dropped 6 bases and J dropped 2; count of bases not matched to a gene: 9. This CDR3 contains 16 residues. Germline values: CDR1 SNHLY, CDR2 FYNNEI.

CDR3 coding DNA: TGCGCCACCAGGACGACTAGCGGGATCACCCCCTACGAGCAGTACTTC. Its translation is CATRTTSGITPYEQYF. The chain uses TRBV10-2 and TRBJ2-7, with TRBD2 matching over 11 bases. The CDR3 has 16 amino acids. V lost 10 bases to trimming and J lost 2 bases; unmatched junction nucleotides: 13. Germline assignment: CDR1 WSHSY and CDR2 SAAADI.

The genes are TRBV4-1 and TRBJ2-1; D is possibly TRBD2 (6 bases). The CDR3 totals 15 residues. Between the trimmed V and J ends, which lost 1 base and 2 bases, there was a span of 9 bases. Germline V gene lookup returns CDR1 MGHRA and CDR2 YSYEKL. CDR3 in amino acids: CASSQALATYNEQFF. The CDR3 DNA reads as TGCGCCAGCAGCCAAGCACTAGCCACCTACAATGAGCAGTTCTTC.

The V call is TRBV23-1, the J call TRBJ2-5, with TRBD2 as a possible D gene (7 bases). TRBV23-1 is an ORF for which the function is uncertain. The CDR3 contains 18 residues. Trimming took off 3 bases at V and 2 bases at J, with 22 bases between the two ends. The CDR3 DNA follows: TGCGCCAGCAGTCATGGCCCTCGGGAGGTCCAGGGGCAAGAGACCCAGTACTTC. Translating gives CASSHGPREVQGQETQYF.

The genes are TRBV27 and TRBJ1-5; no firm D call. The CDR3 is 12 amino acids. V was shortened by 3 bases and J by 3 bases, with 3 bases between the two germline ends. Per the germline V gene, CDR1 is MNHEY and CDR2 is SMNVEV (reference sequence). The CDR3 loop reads CASSFINQPQHF. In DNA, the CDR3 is TGTGCCAGCAGTTTCATCAATCAGCCCCAGCATTTT.